Listed below are T cell receptor beta chains from one sample, sequenced in a study of T cells after yellow fever vaccination. TCRdb fed the 5' RACE reads into MiXCR, producing one record per CDR3 protein. Of 150,000 to 200,000 distinct CDR3 sequences listed, approximately 11% are singletons. This specimen was CD8+ T cells sorted from PBMCs, taken 15 days after the yellow fever booster vaccination. These receptors all come from a man younger than 35 who received the YFV17D yellow fever vaccine. CDR3s include the opening cysteine and the closing phenylalanine or tryptophan. D genes are given only for firm matches. Clone size is not always given. Where it is, it says once, few, many or a class for expanded clones.

J gene: TRBJ1-1; V gene: TRBV5-5; clone size: many; D gene: -; CDR3 DNA: TGTGCCAGCAGCCCCGGCCTGAGCACTGAAGCTTTCTTT; CDR3 protein: CASSPGLSTEAFF
J gene: TRBJ2-3; V gene: TRBV4-2; clone size: many; D gene: -; CDR3 DNA: TGTGCCAGCAGCCAAGGGGTTAGCTCGACCGATACGCAGTATTTT; CDR3 protein: CASSQGVSSTDTQYF
J gene: TRBJ2-7; V gene: TRBV27; clone size: -; D gene: -; CDR3 DNA: TGTGCCAGCGCCCCGGGTCCTCGCAACGAGCAGTACTTC; CDR3 protein: CASAPGPRNEQYF
J gene: TRBJ2-5; V gene: TRBV4-2; clone size: -; D gene: TRBD2; CDR3 DNA: TGTGCCAGCAGCCAAGAAAGGTGGCGGGGGGGATACCAAGAGACCCAGTACTTC; CDR3 protein: CASSQERWRGGYQETQYF
J gene: TRBJ2-2; V gene: TRBV4-3; clone size: -; D gene: -; CDR3 DNA: TGCGCCAGCAGCCCGAATCTGGCCACGGGGGAGCTGTTTTTT; CDR3 protein: CASSPNLATGELFF
J gene: TRBJ1-1; V gene: TRBV5-1; clone size: -; D gene: -; CDR3 DNA: TGCGCCAGCAGCTACAAAAGTGGGTTGAACACTGAAGCTTTCTTT; CDR3 protein: CASSYKSGLNTEAFF
J gene: TRBJ2-1; V gene: TRBV7-6; clone size: -; D gene: TRBD2; CDR3 DNA: TGTGCCAGCAGCTTAGACGTTTTAGCGGGGACTAAAGACAATGAGCAGTTCTTC; CDR3 protein: CASSLDVLAGTKDNEQFF
J gene: TRBJ2-2; V gene: TRBV3-1; clone size: -; D gene: -; CDR3 DNA: -; CDR3 protein: CASSEQGPGSCFF
J gene: TRBJ2-7; V gene: TRBV6-5; clone size: -; D gene: -; CDR3 DNA: TGTGCCAGCAGTTACTTTTACGAGCAGTACTTC; CDR3 protein: CASSYFYEQYF
J gene: TRBJ1-5; V gene: TRBV6-1; clone size: -; D gene: TRBD1; CDR3 DNA: TGTGCCAGCGCCCTTGACAGGGGCTACAGCAATCAGCCCCAGCATTTT; CDR3 protein: CASALDRGYSNQPQHF